Described below is a single T cell receptor beta chain sequence and its context. This entry belongs to a study of blood T cell repertoires in COVID-19. Trimming took 6 bases from V and 7 from J, leaving 7 bases between them. The CDR3 runs 12 residues. The V gene's germline CDR1 is LNHDA and CDR2 SQIVND (reference sequence). Original analysis: Estimated nucleated cell counts came from reference gene primer amplification. Sequencing used immunoSEQ multiplex PCR; TCRdb keeps in-frame clones, though not all of them. V, J and clone size are those of that table, while D and trimming were read from the DNA. The data hold 55,000 to 65,000 clones, with around 87% observed a single time.

The chain carries TRBV19 and TRBJ1-6; D not resolved. The TCR comes from a man in his 60s with active or convalescent COVID-19. Specimen: peripheral blood. The CDR3 nucleotides are TGTGCCAGTAGCAGGAGGAATTCACCCCTCCACTTT. Its translation is CASSRRNSPLHF.